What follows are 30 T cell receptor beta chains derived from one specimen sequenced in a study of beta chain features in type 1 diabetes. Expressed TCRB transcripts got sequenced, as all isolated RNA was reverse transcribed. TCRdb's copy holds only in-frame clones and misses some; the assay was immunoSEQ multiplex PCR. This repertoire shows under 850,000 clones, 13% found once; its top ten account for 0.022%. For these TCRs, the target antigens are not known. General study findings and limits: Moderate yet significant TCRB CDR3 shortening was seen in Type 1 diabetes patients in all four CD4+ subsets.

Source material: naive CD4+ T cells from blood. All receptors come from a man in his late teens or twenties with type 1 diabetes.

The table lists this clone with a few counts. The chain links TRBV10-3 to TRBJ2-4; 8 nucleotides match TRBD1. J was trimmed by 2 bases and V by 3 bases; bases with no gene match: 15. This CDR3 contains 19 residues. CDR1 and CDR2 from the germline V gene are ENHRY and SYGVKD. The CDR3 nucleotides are TGTGCCATCAGTGACCCCCTAATAACAGGGGGAACGTCCAAAAACATTCAGTACTTC. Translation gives CAISDPLITGGTSKNIQYF.

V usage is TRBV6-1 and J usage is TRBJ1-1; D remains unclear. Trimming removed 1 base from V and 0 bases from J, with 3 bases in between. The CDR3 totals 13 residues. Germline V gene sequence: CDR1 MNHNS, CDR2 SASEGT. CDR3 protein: CASSEGMNTEAFF. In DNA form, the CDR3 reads TGTGCCAGCAGTGAAGGTATGAACACTGAAGCTTTCTTT.

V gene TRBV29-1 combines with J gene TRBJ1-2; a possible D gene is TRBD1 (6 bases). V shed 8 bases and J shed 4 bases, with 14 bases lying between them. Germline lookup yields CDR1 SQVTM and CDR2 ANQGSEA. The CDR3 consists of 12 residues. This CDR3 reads CSFWTEPYGYTF. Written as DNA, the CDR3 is TGCAGCTTCTGGACAGAACCCTATGGCTACACCTTC.

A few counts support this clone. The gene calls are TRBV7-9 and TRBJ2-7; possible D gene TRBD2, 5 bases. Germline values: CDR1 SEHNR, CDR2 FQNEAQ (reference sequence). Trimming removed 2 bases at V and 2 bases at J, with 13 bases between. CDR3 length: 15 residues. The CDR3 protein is CASSLSGSAPYEQYF. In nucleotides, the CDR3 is TGTGCCAGCAGCTTATCGGGGTCGGCACCCTACGAGCAGTACTTC.

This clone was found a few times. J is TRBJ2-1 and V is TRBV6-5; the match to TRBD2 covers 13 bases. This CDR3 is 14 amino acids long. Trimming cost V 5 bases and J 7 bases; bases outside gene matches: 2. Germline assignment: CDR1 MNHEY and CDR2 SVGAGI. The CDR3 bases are TGTGCCAGCAGTAGGACTAGCGGGGGTAATGAGCAGTTCTTC. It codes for CASSRTSGGNEQFF.

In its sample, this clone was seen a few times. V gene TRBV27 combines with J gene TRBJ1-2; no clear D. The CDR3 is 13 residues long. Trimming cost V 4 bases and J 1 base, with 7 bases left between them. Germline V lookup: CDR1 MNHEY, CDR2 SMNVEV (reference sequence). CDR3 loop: CASSSGLNYGYTF. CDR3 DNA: TGTGCCAGCAGTTCCGGACTTAACTATGGCTACACCTTC.

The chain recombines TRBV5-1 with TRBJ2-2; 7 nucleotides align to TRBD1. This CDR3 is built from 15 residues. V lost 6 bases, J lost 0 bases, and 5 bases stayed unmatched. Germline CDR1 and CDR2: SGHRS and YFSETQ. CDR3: CASTRDRSNTGELFF. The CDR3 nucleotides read TGCGCCAGCACCCGGGACAGATCGAACACCGGGGAGCTGTTTTTT.

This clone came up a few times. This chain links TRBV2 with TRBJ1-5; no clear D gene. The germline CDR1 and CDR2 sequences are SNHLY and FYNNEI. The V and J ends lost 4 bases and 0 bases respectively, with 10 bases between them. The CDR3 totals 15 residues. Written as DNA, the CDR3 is TGTGCCAGCAGTGGAGGAGTAGGTAGCAATCAGCCCCAGCATTTT. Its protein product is CASSGGVGSNQPQHF.

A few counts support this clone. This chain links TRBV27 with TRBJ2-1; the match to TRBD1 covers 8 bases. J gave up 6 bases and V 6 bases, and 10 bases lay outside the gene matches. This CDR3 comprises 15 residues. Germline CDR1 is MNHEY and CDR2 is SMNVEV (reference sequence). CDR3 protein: CASRMWDRLVNEQFF. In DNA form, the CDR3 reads TGTGCCAGCAGAATGTGGGACAGGTTGGTCAATGAGCAGTTCTTC.

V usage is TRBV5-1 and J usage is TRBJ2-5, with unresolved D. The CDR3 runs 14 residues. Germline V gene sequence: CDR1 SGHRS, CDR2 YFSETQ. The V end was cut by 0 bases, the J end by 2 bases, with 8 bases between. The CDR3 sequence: CASSLVGRQETQYF. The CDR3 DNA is TGCGCCAGCAGCTTGGTCGGCCGTCAAGAGACCCAGTACTTC. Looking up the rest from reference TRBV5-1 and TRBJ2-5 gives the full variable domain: KAGVTQTPRYLIKTRGQQVTLSCSPISGHRSVSWYQQTPGQGLQFLFEYFSETQRNKGNFPGRFSGRQFSNSRSEMNVSTLELGDSALYLCASSLVGRQETQYFGPGTRLLVL.

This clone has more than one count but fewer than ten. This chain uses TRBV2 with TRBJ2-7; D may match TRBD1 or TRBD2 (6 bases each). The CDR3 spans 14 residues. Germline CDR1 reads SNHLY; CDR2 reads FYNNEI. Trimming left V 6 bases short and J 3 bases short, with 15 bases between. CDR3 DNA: TGTGCCAGCAGCACACAGGGACTGGACTACGAGCAGTACTTC. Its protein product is CASSTQGLDYEQYF.

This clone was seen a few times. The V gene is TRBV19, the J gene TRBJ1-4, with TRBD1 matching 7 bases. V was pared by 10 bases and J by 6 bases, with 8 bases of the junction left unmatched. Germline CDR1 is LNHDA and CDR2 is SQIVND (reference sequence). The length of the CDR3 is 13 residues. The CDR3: CATNSGGHEKLFF. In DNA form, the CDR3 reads TGTGCCACCAACTCAGGGGGACATGAAAAACTGTTTTTT.

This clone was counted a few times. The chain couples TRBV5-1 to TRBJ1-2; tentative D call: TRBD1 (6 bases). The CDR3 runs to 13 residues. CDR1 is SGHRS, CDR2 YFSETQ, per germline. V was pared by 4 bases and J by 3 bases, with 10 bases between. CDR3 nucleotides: TGCGCCAGCAGCGAGGACAGCTACTATGGCTACACCTTC. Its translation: CASSEDSYYGYTF.

The CDR3 region is CASSFNRGSYEQYF. For the CDR3, the DNA is TGTGCCAGCAGCTTTAACAGGGGAAGCTACGAGCAGTACTTC. The V gene is TRBV5-4, the J gene TRBJ2-7; 7 bases match TRBD1. Germline assignment: CDR1 SGHNT and CDR2 YYREEE (reference sequence). The trim removed 2 bases at V and 3 bases at J, leaving 5 bases unmatched. This CDR3 is built from 14 residues.

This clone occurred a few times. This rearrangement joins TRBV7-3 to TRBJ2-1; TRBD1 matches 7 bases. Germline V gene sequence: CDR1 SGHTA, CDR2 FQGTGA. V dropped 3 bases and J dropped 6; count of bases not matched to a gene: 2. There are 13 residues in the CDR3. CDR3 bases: TGTGCCAGCAGCTTCAGACAGGGCAATGAGCAGTTCTTC. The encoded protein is CASSFRQGNEQFF.

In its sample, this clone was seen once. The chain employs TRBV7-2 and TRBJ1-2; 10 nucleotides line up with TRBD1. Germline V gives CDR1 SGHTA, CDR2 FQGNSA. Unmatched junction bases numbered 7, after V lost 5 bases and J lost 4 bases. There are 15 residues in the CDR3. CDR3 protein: CASSPGQGGSYGYTF. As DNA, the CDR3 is TGTGCCAGCAGCCCAGGACAGGGGGGGAGCTATGGCTACACCTTC.

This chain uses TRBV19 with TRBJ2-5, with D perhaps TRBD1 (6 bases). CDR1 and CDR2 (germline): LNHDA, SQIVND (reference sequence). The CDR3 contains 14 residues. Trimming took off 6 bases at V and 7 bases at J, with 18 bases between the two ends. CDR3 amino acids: CASSETTGTRTQYF. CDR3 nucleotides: TGTGCCAGTAGCGAAACGACAGGTACTAGGACCCAGTACTTC.

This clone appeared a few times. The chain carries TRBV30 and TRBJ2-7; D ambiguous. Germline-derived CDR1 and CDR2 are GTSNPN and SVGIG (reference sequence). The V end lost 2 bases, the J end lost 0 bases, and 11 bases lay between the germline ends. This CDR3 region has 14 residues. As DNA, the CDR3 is TGTGCCTGGAGTAGGGCAGGTAGCTCCTACGAGCAGTACTTC. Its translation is CAWSRAGSSYEQYF. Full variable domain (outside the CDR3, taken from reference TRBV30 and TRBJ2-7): SQTIHQWPATLVQPVGSPLSLECTVEGTSNPNLYWYRQAAGRGLQLLFYSVGIGQISSEVPQNLSASRPQDRQFILSSKKLLLSDSGFYLCAWSRAGSSYEQYFGPGTRLTVT.

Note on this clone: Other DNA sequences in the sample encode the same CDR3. The CDR3, as DNA: TGCAGCGTTGGGGGGAGACTCACAGATACGCAGTATTTT. Protein product: CSVGGRLTDTQYF. The chain recombines TRBV29-1 with TRBJ2-3, with D tentatively TRBD1 or TRBD2 (5 bases each). Trimming took 4 bases from V and 2 from J, leaving 10 bases between them. The length of the CDR3 is 13 residues. Germline V gives CDR1 SQVTM, CDR2 ANQGSEA.

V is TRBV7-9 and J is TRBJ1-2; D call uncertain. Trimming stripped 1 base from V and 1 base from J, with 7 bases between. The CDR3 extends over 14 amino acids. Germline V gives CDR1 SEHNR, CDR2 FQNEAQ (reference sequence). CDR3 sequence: CASSLGIGNYGYTF. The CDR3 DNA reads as TGTGCCAGCAGCTTAGGGATCGGTAACTATGGCTACACCTTC.

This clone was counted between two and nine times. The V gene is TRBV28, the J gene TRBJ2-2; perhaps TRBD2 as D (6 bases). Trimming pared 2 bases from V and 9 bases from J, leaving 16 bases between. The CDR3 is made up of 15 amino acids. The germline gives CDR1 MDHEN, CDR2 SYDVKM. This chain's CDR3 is CASSLGGSVFRELFF. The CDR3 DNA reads TGTGCCAGCAGTTTAGGAGGGTCGGTGTTCAGGGAGCTGTTTTTT.

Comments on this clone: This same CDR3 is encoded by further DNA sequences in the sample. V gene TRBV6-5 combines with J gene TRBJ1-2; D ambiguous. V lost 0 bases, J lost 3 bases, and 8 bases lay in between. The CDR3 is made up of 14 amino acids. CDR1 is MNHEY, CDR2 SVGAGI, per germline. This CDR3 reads CASSYSKGYYGYTF. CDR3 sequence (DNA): TGTGCCAGCAGTTACTCGAAGGGCTACTATGGCTACACCTTC.

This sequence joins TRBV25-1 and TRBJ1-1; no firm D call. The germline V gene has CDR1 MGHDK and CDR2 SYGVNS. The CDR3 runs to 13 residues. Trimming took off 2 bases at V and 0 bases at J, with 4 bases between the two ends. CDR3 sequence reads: CASSETVNTEAFF. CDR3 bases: TGTGCCAGCAGTGAAACAGTGAACACTGAAGCTTTCTTT.

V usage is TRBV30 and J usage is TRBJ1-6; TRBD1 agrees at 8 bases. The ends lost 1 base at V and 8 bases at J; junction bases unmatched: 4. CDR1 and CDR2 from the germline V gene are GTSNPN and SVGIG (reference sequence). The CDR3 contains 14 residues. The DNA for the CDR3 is TGTGCCTGGAGTGGTTCAGGGGGCGATTCACCCCTCCACTTT. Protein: CAWSGSGGDSPLHF.

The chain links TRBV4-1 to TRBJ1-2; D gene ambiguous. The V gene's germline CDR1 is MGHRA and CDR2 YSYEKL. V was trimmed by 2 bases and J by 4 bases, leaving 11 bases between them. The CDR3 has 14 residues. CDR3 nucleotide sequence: TGCGCCAGCAGCCAATCGGGGATCGGCTATGGCTACACCTTC. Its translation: CASSQSGIGYGYTF.

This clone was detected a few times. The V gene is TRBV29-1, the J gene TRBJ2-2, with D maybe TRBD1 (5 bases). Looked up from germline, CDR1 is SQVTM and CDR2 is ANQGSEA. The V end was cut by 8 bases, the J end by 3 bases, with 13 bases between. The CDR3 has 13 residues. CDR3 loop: CSYTTTDTGELFF. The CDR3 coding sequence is TGCAGCTACACTACGACAGACACCGGGGAGCTGTTTTTT.

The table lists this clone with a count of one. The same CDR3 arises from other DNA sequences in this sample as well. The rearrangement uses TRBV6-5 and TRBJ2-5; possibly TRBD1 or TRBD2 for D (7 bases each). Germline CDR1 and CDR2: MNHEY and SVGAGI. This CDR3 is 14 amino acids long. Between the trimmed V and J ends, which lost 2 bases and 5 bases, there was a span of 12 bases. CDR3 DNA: TGTGCCAGCAGTTACGCAGGGGGGGACGAGACCCAGTACTTC. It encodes CASSYAGGDETQYF.

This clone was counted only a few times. This CDR3 reads CASSLGPNQPQHF. The CDR3 DNA reads TGTGCCAGCAGCTTAGGGCCCAATCAGCCCCAGCATTTT. The J gene is TRBJ1-5, the V gene TRBV7-3, with unresolved D. CDR1 is SGHTA and CDR2 is FQGTGA in the germline V gene. The ends were cut back, 2 bases at V and 3 bases at J, with 5 bases in the middle. The CDR3 consists of 13 residues.

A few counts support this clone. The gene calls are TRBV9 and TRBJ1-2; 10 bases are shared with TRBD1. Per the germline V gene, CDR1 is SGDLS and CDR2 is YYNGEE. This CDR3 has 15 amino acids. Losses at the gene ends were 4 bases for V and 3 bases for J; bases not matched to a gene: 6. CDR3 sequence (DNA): TGTGCCAGCAGCCCGTACGGGACAGGGGACTATGGCTACACCTTC. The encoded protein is CASSPYGTGDYGYTF.

The CDR3 here is CASTPLGAGRGHKEETQYF. In DNA, the CDR3 is TGTGCCAGCACCCCTTTGGGGGCAGGCCGGGGACACAAGGAAGAGACCCAGTACTTC. The chain carries TRBV27 and TRBJ2-5, with TRBD1 as a possible D gene (6 bases). Trimming pared 7 bases from V and 3 bases from J, leaving 30 bases between. This CDR3 has 19 amino acids. Per germline, CDR1 MNHEY and CDR2 SMNVEV (reference sequence).